Given below is one T cell receptor (beta chain) in context. The CDR3 is 16 amino acids. The V gene lost 4 bases and the J gene lost 2 bases, with 13 bases spanning the gap. Germline V gives CDR1 KGHDR, CDR2 SFDVKD. The sample comes from a study of blood T cell repertoires in COVID-19. The authors' processing: Amplification of reference gene primers was used by the study to estimate nucleated cell counts. The repertoire was sequenced with immunoSEQ multiplex PCR; TCRdb's copy has only in-frame clones and lacks some. The DNA was the basis for D and trimming; V, J and clone size are from that table. Among hundreds of thousands of clones listed, around 90% were seen once.

The sequencing input was PBMCs or T cells enriched from blood (not recorded which). The receptor's source is a woman in her twenties or thirties who had recovered from COVID-19. The J gene is TRBJ2-2, the V gene TRBV24-1; D unclear. The CDR3 loop reads CATSDLQVFNTGELFF. The CDR3, as DNA: TGTGCCACCAGTGACCTTCAGGTTTTTAACACCGGGGAGCTGTTTTTT.